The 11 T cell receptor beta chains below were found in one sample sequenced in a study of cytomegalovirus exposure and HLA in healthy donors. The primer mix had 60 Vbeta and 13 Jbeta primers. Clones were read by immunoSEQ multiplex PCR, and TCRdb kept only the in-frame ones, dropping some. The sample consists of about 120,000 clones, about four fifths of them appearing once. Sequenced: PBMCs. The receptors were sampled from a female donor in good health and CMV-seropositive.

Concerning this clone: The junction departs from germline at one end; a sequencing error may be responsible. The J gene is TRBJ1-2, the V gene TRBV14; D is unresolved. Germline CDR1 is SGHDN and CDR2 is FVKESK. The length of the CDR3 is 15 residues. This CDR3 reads CASSQGWRANYGYTF. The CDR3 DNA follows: TGTGCCAGCAGTCAAGGGTGGAGAGCTAACTATGGCTACACCTTC.

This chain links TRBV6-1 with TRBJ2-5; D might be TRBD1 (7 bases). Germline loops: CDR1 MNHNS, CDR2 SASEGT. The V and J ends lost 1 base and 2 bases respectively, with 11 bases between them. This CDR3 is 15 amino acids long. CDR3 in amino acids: CASSEGGDRQETQYF. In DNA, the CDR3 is TGTGCCAGCAGTGAAGGGGGGGACAGACAAGAGACCCAGTACTTC.

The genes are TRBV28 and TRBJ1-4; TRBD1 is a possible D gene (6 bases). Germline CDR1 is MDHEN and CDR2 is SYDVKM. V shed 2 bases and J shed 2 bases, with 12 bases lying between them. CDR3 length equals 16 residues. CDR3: CASSLDRLATNEKLFF. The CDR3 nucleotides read TGTGCCAGCAGTTTAGACAGGTTGGCCACTAATGAAAAACTGTTTTTT.

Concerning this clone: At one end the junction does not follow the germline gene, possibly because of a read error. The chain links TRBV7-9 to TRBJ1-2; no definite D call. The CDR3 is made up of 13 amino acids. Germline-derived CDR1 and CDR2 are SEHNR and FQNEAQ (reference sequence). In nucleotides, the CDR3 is TGTTCCAGCACCCCTCGGGGTCGATATGGCTACACCTTC. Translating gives CSSTPRGRYGYTF.

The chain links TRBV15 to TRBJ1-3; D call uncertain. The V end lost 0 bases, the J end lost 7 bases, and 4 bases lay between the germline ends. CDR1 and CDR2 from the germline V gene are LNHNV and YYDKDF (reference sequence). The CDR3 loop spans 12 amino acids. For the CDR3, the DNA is TGTGCCACCAGCAGAGATCTGAACACCATATATTTT. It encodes CATSRDLNTIYF.

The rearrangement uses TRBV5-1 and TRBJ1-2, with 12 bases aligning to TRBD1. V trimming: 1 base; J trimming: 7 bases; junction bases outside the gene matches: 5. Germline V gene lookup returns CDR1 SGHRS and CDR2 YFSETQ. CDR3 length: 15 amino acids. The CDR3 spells CASSLPGQGAGGYTF. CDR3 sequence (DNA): TGCGCCAGCAGCTTGCCGGGACAGGGGGCGGGTGGCTACACCTTC.

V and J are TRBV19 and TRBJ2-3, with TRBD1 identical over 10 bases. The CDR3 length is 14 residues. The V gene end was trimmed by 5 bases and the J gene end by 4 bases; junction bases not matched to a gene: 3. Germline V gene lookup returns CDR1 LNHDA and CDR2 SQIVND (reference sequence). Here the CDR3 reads CASSDRGPADTQYF. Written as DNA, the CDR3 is TGTGCCAGTAGTGACAGGGGGCCCGCAGATACGCAGTATTTT. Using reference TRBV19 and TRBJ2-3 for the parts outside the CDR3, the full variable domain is DGGITQSPKYLFRKEGQNVTLSCEQNLNHDAMYWYRQDPGQGLRLIYYSQIVNDFQKGDIAEGYSVSREKKESFPLTVTSAQKNPTAFYLCASSDRGPADTQYFGPGTRLTVL.

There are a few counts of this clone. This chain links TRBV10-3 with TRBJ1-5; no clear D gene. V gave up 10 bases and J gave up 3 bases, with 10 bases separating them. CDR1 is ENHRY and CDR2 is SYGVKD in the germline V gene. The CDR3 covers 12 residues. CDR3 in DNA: TGTGCCACCTCGGGTGACAATCAGCCCCAGCATTTT. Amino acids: CATSGDNQPQHF.

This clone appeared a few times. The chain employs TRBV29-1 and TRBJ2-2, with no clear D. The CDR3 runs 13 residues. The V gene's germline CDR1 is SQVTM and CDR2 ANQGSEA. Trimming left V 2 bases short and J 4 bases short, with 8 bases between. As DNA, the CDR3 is TGCAGCGTTGAACGAGTTCGCACCGGGGAGCTGTTTTTT. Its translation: CSVERVRTGELFF.

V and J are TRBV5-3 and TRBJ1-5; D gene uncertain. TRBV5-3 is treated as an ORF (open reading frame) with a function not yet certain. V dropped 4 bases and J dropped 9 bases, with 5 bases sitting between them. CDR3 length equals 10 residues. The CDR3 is CARSLRPQHF. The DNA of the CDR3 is TGTGCCAGAAGCCTAAGGCCCCAGCATTTT.

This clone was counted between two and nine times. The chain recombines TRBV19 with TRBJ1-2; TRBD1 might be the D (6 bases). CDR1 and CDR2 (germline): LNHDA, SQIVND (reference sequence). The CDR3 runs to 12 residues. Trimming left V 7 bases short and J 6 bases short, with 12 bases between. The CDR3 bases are TGTGCCAGTACAGGGGCGGCAAATGGCTACACCTTC. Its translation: CASTGAANGYTF.